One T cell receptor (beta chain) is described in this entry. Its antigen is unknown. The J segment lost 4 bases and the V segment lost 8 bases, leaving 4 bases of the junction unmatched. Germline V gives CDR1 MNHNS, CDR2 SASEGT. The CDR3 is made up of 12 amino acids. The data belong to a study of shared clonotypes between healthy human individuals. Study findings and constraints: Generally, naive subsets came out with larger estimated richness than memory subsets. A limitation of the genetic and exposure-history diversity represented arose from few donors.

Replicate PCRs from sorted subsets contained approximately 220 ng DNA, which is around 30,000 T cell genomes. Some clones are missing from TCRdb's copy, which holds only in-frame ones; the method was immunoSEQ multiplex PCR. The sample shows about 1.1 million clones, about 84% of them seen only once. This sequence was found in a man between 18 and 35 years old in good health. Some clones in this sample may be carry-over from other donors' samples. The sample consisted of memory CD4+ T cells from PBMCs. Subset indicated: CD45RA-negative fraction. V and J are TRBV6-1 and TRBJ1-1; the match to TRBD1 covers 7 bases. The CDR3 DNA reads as TGTGCCAGCGGAGGGGGCGTCACTGAAGCTTTCTTT. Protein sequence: CASGGGVTEAFF.